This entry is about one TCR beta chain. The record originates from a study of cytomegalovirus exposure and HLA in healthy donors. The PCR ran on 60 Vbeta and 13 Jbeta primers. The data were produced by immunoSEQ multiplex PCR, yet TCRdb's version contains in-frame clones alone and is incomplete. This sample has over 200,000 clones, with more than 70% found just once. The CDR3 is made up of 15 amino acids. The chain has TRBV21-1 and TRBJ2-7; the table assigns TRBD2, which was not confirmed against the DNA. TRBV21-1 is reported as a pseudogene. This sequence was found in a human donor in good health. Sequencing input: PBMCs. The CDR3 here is CASSKGLAGGYEQYF. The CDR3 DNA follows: TGTGCCAGCAGCAAGGGACTAGCGGGAGGCTACGAGCAGTACTTC.